This T cell receptor (beta chain) was recovered during a study of blood T cell repertoires in COVID-19. Study-wide context: Nucleic acid was either cDNA or gDNA, and it came from T cells, B-cell-depleted T cells, or PBMCs.

Original data processing: Nucleated cell counts were estimated from reference gene primer amplification. Clones were read by immunoSEQ multiplex PCR, and TCRdb kept only the in-frame ones, dropping some. That table gives V, J and clone size, and the DNA gave D and trimming. The table has hundreds of thousands of clones, 65% to 90% seen once. Those who participated ranged in age from roughly 18 to 90 years and resided in about two dozen US areas. CDR3 length: 11 residues. Germline loops: CDR1 ENHRY, CDR2 SYGVKD. Trimming took off 4 bases at V and 5 bases at J, with 5 bases between the two ends. The chain uses TRBV10-3 and TRBJ1-2; no reliable D call. Material: PBMCs or T cells enriched from blood (not recorded which). This clonotype originated in a woman aged 40 to 50 with acute COVID-19. CDR3 in amino acids: CAISGGYGYTF. CDR3 DNA: TGTGCCATCAGTGGAGGTTATGGCTACACCTTC.